A selection of T cell receptor beta chains follows, all from one sample in a study of cytomegalovirus exposure and HLA in healthy donors. The assay was immunoSEQ multiplex PCR, and TCRdb's table has in-frame clones only and misses some. The sample yields 120,000 or so clones, around 85% seen once. Sequencing used PBMCs. The receptors come from a man younger than 40 in good health and CMV-seronegative. Both conserved end residues are part of each CDR3. The D gene is left open where the match is weak. Clone size is stated in some rows and not others, as once, few, many or a class when expanded.

V	D	size	J	CDR3	DNA
TRBV2	TRBD1	.	TRBJ1-3	CASSSTGVSGNTIHF	TGTGCCAGCAGTTCAACAGGGGTCTCTGGAAACACCATACATTTT
TRBV13	TRBD1	.	TRBJ1-5	CASSSGTGKQPQHF	TGTGCCAGCAGCTCAGGGACAGGAAAACAGCCCCAGCATTTT
TRBV5-8	TRBD1	few	TRBJ2-2	CASSPGTGGWTGELFF	TGTGCCAGCAGCCCCGGGACAGGAGGTTGGACCGGGGAGCTGTTTTTT
TRBV4-2	.	.	TRBJ1-2	CASSQSRNYGYTF	TGTGCCAGCAGCCAATCCAGAAACTATGGCTACACCTTC
TRBV16	TRBD1	once	TRBJ1-2	CASSQQTGKRSYGYTF	TGTGCCAGCAGCCAGCAGACAGGGAAAAGATCCTATGGCTACACCTTC
TRBV4-1	.	.	TRBJ2-2	CASSQDFVGTAPGNTGELFF	TGCGCCAGCAGCCAAGATTTCGTAGGGACTGCCCCTGGAAACACCGGGGAGCTGTTTTTT
TRBV4-1	.	.	TRBJ1-3	CASSQERGSSGNTIYF	TGCGCCAGCAGCCAAGAGCGGGGCAGCTCTGGAAACACCATATATTTT
TRBV5-4	.	.	TRBJ1-4	CASSLDVGGDEKLFF	TGTGCCAGCAGCTTGGACGTGGGGGGAGATGAAAAACTGTTTTTT
TRBV6-5	.	.	TRBJ2-7	CASSSDFYEQYF	TGTGCCAGCAGTTCGGACTTCTACGAGCAGTACTTC
TRBV4-3	TRBD1	.	TRBJ2-7	CASSLGQGRSYEQYF	TGCGCCAGCAGCCTGGGACAGGGGCGAAGTTACGAGCAGTACTTC
TRBV7-2	.	.	TRBJ1-1	CASSLASGRGGAFF	TGTGCCAGCAGCTTAGCATCAGGGCGCGGGGGGGCTTTCTTT
TRBV7-2	.	.	TRBJ2-3	CASSLRGTGRTDTQYF	TGTGCCAGCAGCTTAAGGGGTACTGGACGCACAGATACGCAGTATTTT
TRBV28	TRBD2	.	TRBJ2-5	CASGQRGGRETQYF	TGTGCCAGCGGACAGCGGGGGGGCCGAGAGACCCAGTACTTC
TRBV10-2	TRBD2	.	TRBJ2-5	CASSGSGGDQETQYF	TGCGCCAGCAGTGGGAGCGGGGGGGATCAAGAGACCCAGTACTTC
TRBV19	TRBD1	.	TRBJ2-3	CASSLRQGSTDTQYF	TGTGCCAGTAGTTTAAGACAGGGTAGCACAGATACGCAGTATTTT
TRBV6-6	TRBD1	.	TRBJ2-1	CASNRDRDNEQFF	TGTGCCAGCAACCGGGACAGGGATAATGAGCAGTTCTTC
TRBV19	.	.	TRBJ1-5	CASSYSRGNQPQHF	TGTGCCAGTAGTTATAGTAGAGGCAATCAGCCCCAGCATTTT
TRBV2	TRBD2	few	TRBJ2-1	CASSRLAGVVDEQFF	TGTGCCAGCAGTCGACTAGCGGGGGTTGTCGATGAGCAGTTCTTC
TRBV11-2	.	.	TRBJ1-6	CASSPDSSSLHF	TGTGCCAGCAGCCCGGACTCATCGTCCCTCCACTTT
TRBV7-6	TRBD1	.	TRBJ2-1	CASSLGAGGPNNEQFF	TGTGCCAGCAGCTTAGGAGCAGGGGGACCCAACAATGAGCAGTTCTTC
TRBV5-1	TRBD1	.	TRBJ2-2	CASSSGQGAVGELFF	TGCGCCAGCAGCTCCGGACAGGGGGCGGTCGGGGAGCTGTTTTTT
TRBV2	.	.	TRBJ1-6	CASSARHGVLSNSPLHF	TGTGCCAGCAGCGCGCGCCACGGGGTTCTCTCTAATTCACCCCTCCACTTT
TRBV5-8	.	.	TRBJ1-5	CASSLNGGSNQPQHF	TGTGCCAGCAGCTTGAACGGCGGCAGCAATCAGCCCCAGCATTTT
TRBV18	.	few	TRBJ1-5	CASSPRGWVEPQHF	TGTGCCAGCTCACCCAGGGGATGGGTCGAGCCCCAGCATTTT
TRBV5-1	TRBD1	.	TRBJ2-2	CASSPDRANTGELFF	TGCGCCAGCAGCCCCGACAGGGCCAACACCGGGGAGCTGTTTTTT
TRBV28	TRBD1	.	TRBJ1-5	CASRMDRPGNQPQHF	TGTGCCAGCCGTATGGACAGGCCTGGGAATCAGCCCCAGCATTTT
TRBV5-1	.	.	TRBJ2-5	CASSLGQYEETQYF	TGCGCCAGCAGCCTCGGACAGTACGAAGAGACCCAGTACTTC
TRBV7-9	.	once	TRBJ1-1	CASSLGEGLAFF	TGTGCCAGCAGCTTAGGGGAGGGGCTCGCTTTCTTT
TRBV2	.	few	TRBJ1-1	CASSVEQGDTEAFF	TGTGCCAGCAGTGTCGAACAGGGTGACACTGAAGCTTTCTTT
TRBV18	.	.	TRBJ2-3	CASSPDFPQNTDTQYF	TGTGCCAGCTCACCGGACTTCCCCCAGAACACAGATACGCAGTATTTT
TRBV19	TRBD1	.	TRBJ2-2	CASSIPGTGRAGELFF	TGTGCCAGTAGTATCCCCGGGACAGGGAGGGCCGGGGAGCTGTTTTTT
TRBV25-1	TRBD1	.	TRBJ2-3	CASSGDRGLTDTQYF	TGTGCCAGCAGTGGTGACAGGGGTTTGACAGATACGCAGTATTTT
TRBV6-6	.	.	TRBJ2-3	CASSYLHWDTQYF	TGTGCCAGCAGTTACTTACATTGGGATACGCAGTATTTT
TRBV6-1	TRBD2	.	TRBJ2-5	CASSEALGGGAWETQYF	TGTGCCAGCAGTGAAGCCCTGGGCGGGGGGGCCTGGGAGACCCAGTACTTC
TRBV5-1	TRBD1	.	TRBJ1-2	CASSLDVRGSYTF	TGCGCCAGCAGCTTGGACGTCAGGGGGAGCTACACCTTC
TRBV4-1	TRBD1	.	TRBJ1-5	CASSQEQGARPQHF	TGCGCCAGCAGCCAAGAACAGGGGGCTCGGCCCCAGCATTTT
TRBV5-1	TRBD1	few	TRBJ1-5	CASSLGTASNQPQHF	TGCGCCAGCAGCTTAGGGACAGCTAGCAATCAGCCCCAGCATTTT
TRBV19	.	.	TRBJ2-1	CASSIAGGRSYNEQFF	TGTGCCAGTAGTATAGCGGGGGGCCGCTCCTACAATGAGCAGTTCTTC
TRBV28	.	.	TRBJ2-5	CASSSSRPETQYF	TGTGCCAGCAGCTCGAGCCGTCCAGAGACCCAGTACTTC
TRBV30	TRBD1	.	TRBJ1-1	CAWKDRAWRNTEAFF	TGTGCCTGGAAGGACAGGGCTTGGCGGAACACTGAAGCTTTCTTT
TRBV10-3	.	.	TRBJ2-7	CAIGWTVDEQYF	TGTGCCATCGGATGGACAGTGGACGAGCAGTACTTC
TRBV7-6	TRBD1	.	TRBJ1-6	CASSYSTGLNSPLHF	TGTGCCAGCAGCTATTCGACAGGGCTCAATTCACCCCTCCACTTT
TRBV28	TRBD1	.	TRBJ2-5	CASHRGPGAQETQYF	TGTGCCAGCCATAGGGGGCCAGGGGCCCAAGAGACCCAGTACTTC
TRBV11-2	.	.	TRBJ1-2	CASSPGNYGYTF	TGTGCCAGCAGCCCCGGGAACTATGGCTACACCTTC
TRBV6-6	.	.	TRBJ1-1	CASNNYGQNTEAFF	TGTGCCAGCAACAATTACGGACAGAACACTGAAGCTTTCTTT
TRBV2	.	.	TRBJ2-7	CASSEGHPYEQYF	TGTGCCAGCAGTGAAGGACATCCCTACGAGCAGTACTTC
TRBV27	TRBD2	.	TRBJ2-7	CASSPIGGLTYEQYF	TGTGCCAGCAGTCCCATCGGGGGGTTAACCTACGAGCAGTACTTC
TRBV4-3	.	.	TRBJ2-3	CASSQEATDTQYF	TGCGCCAGCAGCCAAGAAGCCACAGATACGCAGTATTTT
TRBV11-2	TRBD2	.	TRBJ2-1	CASTLSQAGGRGEQFF	TGTGCCAGCACCTTAAGCCAAGCGGGGGGGCGAGGTGAGCAGTTCTTC
TRBV6-5	.	.	TRBJ2-7	CASSYQGLTYEQYF	TGTGCCAGCAGTTACCAGGGACTTACCTACGAGCAGTACTTC
TRBV11-2	.	.	TRBJ2-4	CASSPRTSTLAKNIQYF	TGTGCCAGCAGCCCGCGGACAAGCACACTAGCCAAAAACATTCAGTACTTC
TRBV9	TRBD2	.	TRBJ2-5	CASSVDWLAGGPEETQYF	TGTGCCAGCAGCGTAGACTGGCTAGCGGGGGGGCCGGAGGAGACCCAGTACTTC
TRBV11-2	.	.	TRBJ1-2	CASATTALYGYTF	TGTGCCAGCGCTACAACAGCCCTCTATGGCTACACCTTC
TRBV29-1	.	.	TRBJ1-2	CSAEGPYGYTF	TGCAGTGCCGAGGGTCCCTATGGCTACACCTTC
TRBV10-1	TRBD2	few	TRBJ2-3	CASSDSGGSTDTQYF	TGCGCCAGCAGTGACAGCGGGGGAAGCACAGATACGCAGTATTTT
TRBV5-1	.	.	TRBJ1-1	CASSAMGGNTEAFF	TGCGCCAGCAGCGCCATGGGGGGAAACACTGAAGCTTTCTTT
TRBV4-3	.	.	TRBJ1-4	CASSQERTGMGKLFF	TGCGCCAGCAGCCAAGAAAGGACGGGGATGGGAAAACTGTTTTTT